This T cell receptor beta chain was identified in a study of OX40 agonist ivuxolimab in advanced cancers. Germline V lookup: CDR1 SGDLS, CDR2 YYNGEE. The CDR3 consists of 15 residues. V was pared by 0 bases and J by 2 bases, with 11 bases between. Sequencing used immunoSEQ multiplex PCR; TCRdb keeps in-frame clones, though not all of them. The data hold 66,000 or so clones, with about 80% observed a single time. The source was CD4+ or CD8+ T cells sorted from blood, collected in a trial of the OX40 agonist ivuxolimab. V usage is TRBV9 and J usage is TRBJ2-5; D uncertain. This TCR was recovered from an adult with an advanced solid tumor such as melanoma, head and neck, liver or kidney cancer. In DNA, the CDR3 is TGTGCCAGCAGCGTAGCGATAGGTGAGCAAGAGACCCAGTACTTC. Protein: CASSVAIGEQETQYF.